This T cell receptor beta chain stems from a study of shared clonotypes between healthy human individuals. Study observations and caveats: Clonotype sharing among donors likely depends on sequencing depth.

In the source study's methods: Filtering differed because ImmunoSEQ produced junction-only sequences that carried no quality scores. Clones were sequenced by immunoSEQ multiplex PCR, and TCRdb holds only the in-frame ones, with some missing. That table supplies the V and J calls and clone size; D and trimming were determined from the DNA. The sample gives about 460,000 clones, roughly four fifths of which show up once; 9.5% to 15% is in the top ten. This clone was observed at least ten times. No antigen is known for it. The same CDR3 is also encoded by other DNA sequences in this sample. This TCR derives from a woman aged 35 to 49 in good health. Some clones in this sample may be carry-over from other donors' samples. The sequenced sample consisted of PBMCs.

CDR3 sequence reads: CASSPGPQGGVEAFF. The CDR3 nucleotides are TGTGCCAGCAGTCCCGGGCCCCAGGGGGGTGTTGAAGCTTTCTTT. The chain links TRBV5-6 to TRBJ1-1; 7 positions agree with TRBD1. The CDR3 consists of 15 residues. Trimming removed 5 bases from V and 7 bases from J; junction bases left unmatched: 14. The V gene's germline CDR1 is SGHDT and CDR2 YYEEEE.